Presented here are 10 T cell receptor beta chains from one specimen sequenced in a study of T cell changes during pregnancy in multiple sclerosis. Sequenced by immunoSEQ multiplex PCR; TCRdb stores in-frame clones only, minus some. The data show 25,000 to 35,000 clones, around 90% seen once. Sequencing used CD4+ T cells from peripheral blood mononuclear cells, obtained in the third trimester of pregnancy. Receptors originate from a female donor in good health, enrolled as a control in a pregnancy study.

This clone has just one count. The rearrangement uses TRBV4-1 and TRBJ1-3; no definite D call. Trimming removed 3 bases at V and 4 bases at J, with 13 bases between. This CDR3 has 15 residues. Germline V gene lookup returns CDR1 MGHRA and CDR2 YSYEKL. The CDR3 DNA reads TGCGCCAGCAGCCATACTGGCGGCCGGGGAAACACCATATATTTT. Amino acids: CASSHTGGRGNTIYF.

The V and J genes are TRBV29-1 and TRBJ1-4, with D possibly matching TRBD1 (5 bases). V lost 1 base to trimming and J lost 6 bases, with 12 bases between them. Germline CDR1 and CDR2: SQVTM and ANQGSEA. The CDR3 covers 14 residues. The CDR3 sequence is CSVEGAGGDEKLFF. In DNA, the CDR3 is TGCAGCGTTGAAGGTGCGGGGGGGGATGAAAAACTGTTTTTT.

This clone was observed once. The gene calls are TRBV6-1 and TRBJ2-1, with D unresolved. The CDR3 covers 13 residues. Trimming took off 5 bases at V and 10 bases at J, with 15 bases between the two ends. The germline V gene encodes CDR1 MNHNS and CDR2 SASEGT. The CDR3 here is CASSSTVPWEQFF. The CDR3 region has the DNA TGTGCCAGCAGTTCTACGGTTCCTTGGGAGCAGTTCTTC.

This chain links TRBV7-9 with TRBJ2-1; D remains unclear. Per the germline V gene, CDR1 is SEHNR and CDR2 is FQNEAQ (reference sequence). The V end was cut by 1 base, the J end by 5 bases, with 6 bases between. There are 13 residues in the CDR3. CDR3 amino acids: CASSLGVDNEQFF. CDR3 in DNA: TGTGCCAGCAGCTTAGGAGTAGACAATGAGCAGTTCTTC.

V usage is TRBV4-3 and J usage is TRBJ1-3; D gene unclear. V shed 0 bases and J shed 6 bases, with 6 bases lying between them. Germline lookup yields CDR1 LGHNA and CDR2 YSLEER. This CDR3 comprises 13 residues. As DNA, the CDR3 is TGCGCCAGCAGCCAAGAGAGGGAAAACACCATATATTTT. Residues: CASSQERENTIYF.

This chain connects TRBV12-5 to TRBJ1-5; unclear D gene. Germline values: CDR1 LGHNT, CDR2 FRNRAP. The ends were cut back, 3 bases at V and 11 bases at J, with 8 bases in the middle. This CDR3 is built from 11 residues. The CDR3 region is CASGFSEAQHF. For the CDR3, the DNA is TGTGCTAGTGGTTTCAGTGAGGCCCAGCATTTT. Full variable domain (outside the CDR3, taken from reference TRBV12-5 and TRBJ1-5): DARVTQTPRHKVTEMGQEVTMRCQPILGHNTVFWYRQTMMQGLELLAYFRNRAPLDDSGMPKDRFSAEMPDATLATLKIQPSEPRDSAVYFCASGFSEAQHFGDGTRLSIL.

This sequence joins TRBV15 and TRBJ1-1; 9 bases fit TRBD1. V was pared by 1 base and J by 4 bases, with 13 bases of the junction left unmatched. This CDR3 contains 18 residues. The germline V gene has CDR1 LNHNV and CDR2 YYDKDF (reference sequence). The CDR3 nucleotides are TGTGCCACCAGCAGAGGAGGGACAGGGTATTTGAAGGGCACTGAAGCTTTCTTT. Residues: CATSRGGTGYLKGTEAFF.

This chain uses TRBV30 with TRBJ2-2, with TRBD1 matching over 8 bases. Germline-derived CDR1 and CDR2 are GTSNPN and SVGIG (reference sequence). V was pared by 2 bases and J by 5 bases, with 4 bases of the junction left unmatched. This CDR3 comprises 14 residues. CDR3 region: CAWSRQGATGELFF. DNA for the CDR3: TGTGCCTGGAGTAGGCAGGGGGCAACCGGGGAGCTGTTTTTT.

V usage is TRBV27 and J usage is TRBJ1-2, with a weak D call TRBD1 (6 bases). The CDR3 covers 12 residues. V was trimmed by 5 bases and J by 3 bases, leaving 7 bases between them. From germline, CDR1 is MNHEY and CDR2 SMNVEV (reference sequence). CDR3 DNA sequence: TGTGCCAGCAGTACAGGGCACTATGGCTACACCTTC. Residues: CASSTGHYGYTF.

The rearrangement uses TRBV12-5 and TRBJ1-3; 7 nucleotides align to TRBD1. Trimming removed 6 bases from V and 9 bases from J; junction bases left unmatched: 2. Germline V gene lookup returns CDR1 LGHNT and CDR2 FRNRAP. The CDR3 totals 11 residues. The CDR3 DNA is TGTGCTAGTGGCAGGGGGGCCACCATATATTTT. Protein product: CASGRGATIYF.